The TCR beta chain described here comes from a study of cytomegalovirus exposure and HLA in healthy donors. Looking at the study overall: The study's early data release held tens of millions of unique TCRs from HLA-typed donors.

In germline, CDR1 is LGHNA, CDR2 YSLEER. V trimming: 1 base; J trimming: 1 base; junction bases outside the gene matches: 7. CDR3 length: 16 amino acids. Both 60 Vbeta primers and 13 Jbeta primers went into the PCR. In the original workflow: In a later analysis, the count reached 80 million or so unique TCR beta chains, with about 11 million shared. TCRdb's table, derived via immunoSEQ multiplex PCR, lists solely in-frame clones and lacks some. V and J calls and clone size are copied from that table; D and trimming were computed from the DNA. Of about 120,000 clones in the sample, over 80% were seen once.

The chain combines TRBV4-3 with TRBJ2-7; 7 bases match TRBD2. This receptor was taken from a man aged 25 to 40 in good health and CMV-seronegative. What was sequenced was PBMCs. In nucleotides, the CDR3 is TGCGCCAGCAGCCAAGGAAATCCAGCGGGGTCCTACGAGCAGTACTTC. Protein sequence: CASSQGNPAGSYEQYF.